One and the same sample provided the 12 T cell receptor beta chains below, sequenced in a study of blood T cell repertoires in COVID-19. The data were produced by immunoSEQ multiplex PCR, yet TCRdb's version contains in-frame clones alone and is incomplete. The data contain 300,000 to 350,000 clones, approximately 88% of them singletons. Sequencing was performed on peripheral blood. The receptor set was obtained from a man aged 25-45 years with COVID-19, enrolled during active disease.

V is TRBV7-2 and J is TRBJ2-3, with a possible D match to TRBD2 (6 bases). Germline CDR1 SGHTA, CDR2 FQGNSA. This CDR3 contains 16 residues. Trimming took 1 base from V and 2 from J, leaving 13 bases between them. CDR3: CASSLVGGGLTDTQYF. Written as DNA, the CDR3 is TGTGCCAGCAGCTTAGTGGGCGGAGGGCTCACAGATACGCAGTATTTT.

The gene calls are TRBV7-9 and TRBJ2-1; D might be TRBD1 (5 bases). The CDR3 covers 16 residues. Trimming took off 4 bases at V and 2 bases at J, with 15 bases between the two ends. The germline gives CDR1 SEHNR, CDR2 FQNEAQ (reference sequence). Here the CDR3 reads CASSSYTGPTYNEQFF. The DNA of the CDR3 is TGTGCCAGCAGCTCCTATACAGGCCCTACCTACAATGAGCAGTTCTTC.

This sequence joins TRBV7-2 and TRBJ2-3; 13 bases are a match to TRBD2. The V and J ends lost 6 bases and 5 bases, in that order; junction bases with no gene match: 5. The CDR3 extends over 15 amino acids. Germline loops: CDR1 SGHTA, CDR2 FQGNSA. The CDR3 sequence is CASSSRLAGGDTQYF. The CDR3 bases are TGTGCCAGCAGTTCCAGACTAGCGGGAGGAGATACGCAGTATTTT.

This chain links TRBV5-4 with TRBJ1-6, with TRBD1 matching over 9 bases. V shed 3 bases, J shed 6 bases, and the junction held 10 bases outside the gene matches. CDR1 is SGHNT, CDR2 YYREEE, per germline (reference sequence). CDR3 length: 17 amino acids. The CDR3 bases are TGTGCCAGCAGCTCTCGGACAGGGGTCTCTTTTAATTCACCCCTCCACTTT. Its protein product is CASSSRTGVSFNSPLHF.

This clone occurred once. The chain has TRBV9 and TRBJ2-7; 7 bases are a match to TRBD2. With V trimmed by 1 base and J by 3 bases, 4 bases remained unmatched. Looked up from germline, CDR1 is SGDLS and CDR2 is YYNGEE. The CDR3 totals 14 residues. The CDR3 bases are TGTGCCAGCAGCGTAAATCCTAGCGGCTACGAGCAGTACTTC. This translates into CASSVNPSGYEQYF.

This clone has only a few counts. The V call is TRBV18, the J call TRBJ1-5, with 8 bases matching TRBD1. This CDR3 is 15 amino acids long. Losses at the gene ends were 3 bases for V and 9 bases for J; bases not matched to a gene: 10. The germline V gene encodes CDR1 KGHSH and CDR2 LQKENI. CDR3 in DNA: TGTGCCAGCTCACCGGGACAGGCGTATTTGTTGCCCCAGCATTTT. Amino acid sequence: CASSPGQAYLLPQHF.

The chain couples TRBV7-9 to TRBJ1-1; 10 positions match TRBD1. Germline assignment: CDR1 SEHNR and CDR2 FQNEAQ (reference sequence). The CDR3 is made up of 15 amino acids. V was clipped by 7 bases and J by 0 bases; unmatched bases: 5. The CDR3 protein is CASTRQGAMNTEAFF. The CDR3 DNA reads TGTGCCAGCACGCGACAGGGGGCGATGAACACTGAAGCTTTCTTT.

The rearrangement uses TRBV18 and TRBJ2-2; 9 bases line up with TRBD1. The length of the CDR3 is 16 residues. Trimming took 3 bases from V and 1 from J; bases not matched to a gene: 3. The germline V gene has CDR1 KGHSH and CDR2 LQKENI. The CDR3 coding sequence is TGTGCCAGCTCACCCCCGACAGGGGGGAACACCGGGGAGCTGTTTTTT. Amino acids: CASSPPTGGNTGELFF.

The chain has TRBV18 and TRBJ1-4; D is ambiguous. The V gene lost 2 bases and the J gene lost 7 bases, with 8 bases spanning the gap. The CDR3 loop spans 13 amino acids. Germline CDR1 reads KGHSH; CDR2 reads LQKENI. CDR3 sequence reads: CASSPANSEKLFF. Here the CDR3 DNA reads TGTGCCAGCTCACCAGCAAACTCTGAAAAACTGTTTTTT.

The J gene is TRBJ2-1, the V gene TRBV6-8, with 9 bases lining up with TRBD2. Germline V CDR1 and CDR2: MNHGY, SAAAGT. This CDR3 is built from 16 residues. The trim removed 6 bases at V and 3 bases at J, leaving 9 bases unmatched. CDR3 sequence reads: CASSPGLAPNYNEQFF. The CDR3 nucleotides are TGTGCCAGCAGCCCGGGACTAGCCCCCAACTACAATGAGCAGTTCTTC.

With regard to this clone: The sample contains more than one DNA sequence encoding this CDR3. CDR3: CATSDGGTEAFF. In nucleotides, the CDR3 is TGTGCCACCAGTGATGGGGGGACTGAAGCTTTCTTT. This chain connects TRBV24-1 to TRBJ1-1; the D gene is possibly TRBD1 (5 bases). The CDR3 contains 12 residues. The germline gives CDR1 KGHDR, CDR2 SFDVKD. V was pared by 3 bases and J by 5 bases, with 6 bases between.

The J gene is TRBJ2-1, the V gene TRBV7-2; 7 bases map to TRBD2. Per the germline V gene, CDR1 is SGHTA and CDR2 is FQGNSA. This CDR3 is built from 16 residues. V shed 1 base and J 4 bases; nucleotides not matched to a gene: 7. In DNA, the CDR3 is TGTGCCAGCAGCTTAGGATCGGGGAGGGGATACAATGAGCAGTTCTTC. Protein: CASSLGSGRGYNEQFF.